Described below is a single TCR beta chain sequence and its context. Data came from immunoSEQ multiplex PCR; TCRdb stores just in-frame clones and leaves some out. The data contain over 120,000 clones, over 75% of them singletons. This CDR3 region has 14 residues. The germline V gene has CDR1 MNHEY and CDR2 SVGAGI. Germline trimming cut 4 bases from V and 7 bases from J; bases unmatched to any gene: 6. The data originate from a study of blood T cell repertoires in COVID-19. Study-wide context: Acute-phase and convalescent COVID-19 samples originated in the United States, Italy and Spain.

The chain employs TRBV6-5 and TRBJ1-4; 7 nucleotides agree with TRBD1. The TCR comes from a woman aged 50 to 65 with acute or convalescent COVID-19. The sample taken for sequencing was peripheral blood. The CDR3 is CASSFGTEAEKLFF. CDR3 nucleotide sequence: TGTGCCAGCAGTTTCGGGACAGAAGCTGAAAAACTGTTTTTT.